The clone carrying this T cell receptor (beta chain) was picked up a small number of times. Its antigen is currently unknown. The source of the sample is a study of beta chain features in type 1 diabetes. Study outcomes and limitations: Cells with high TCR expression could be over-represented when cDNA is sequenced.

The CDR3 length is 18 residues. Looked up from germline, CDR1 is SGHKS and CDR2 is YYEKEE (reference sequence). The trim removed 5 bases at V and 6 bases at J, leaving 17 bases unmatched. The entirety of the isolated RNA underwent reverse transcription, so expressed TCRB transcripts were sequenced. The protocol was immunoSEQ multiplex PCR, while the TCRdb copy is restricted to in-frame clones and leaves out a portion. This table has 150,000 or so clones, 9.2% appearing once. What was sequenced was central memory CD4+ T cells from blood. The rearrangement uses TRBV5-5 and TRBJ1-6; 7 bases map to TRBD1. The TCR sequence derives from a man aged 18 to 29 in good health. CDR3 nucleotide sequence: TGTGCCAGCAGACCCGGGCGAGGGGGCGTAGAAACTAATTCACCCCTCCACTTT. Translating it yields CASRPGRGGVETNSPLHF.